The source of this T cell receptor beta chain is a study of cytomegalovirus exposure and HLA in healthy donors. Notes on the study in general: According to an earlier analysis, most TCR beta V segments yielded productive rearrangements about 90% or about 30% of the time. The study found most TCR sequences rare, yet found some public TCRs in many donors.

On this clone: The antigen is undetermined.

CDR1 and CDR2 (germline): MDHEN, SYDVKM. The ends lost 2 bases at V and 3 bases at J; junction bases unmatched: 10. The CDR3 is 17 residues long. Use of 60 Vbeta and 13 Jbeta primers characterized the PCR. The repertoire was sequenced with immunoSEQ multiplex PCR; TCRdb's copy has only in-frame clones and lacks some. The sample has 200,000 or so clones, 75% to 85% seen once. This rearrangement joins TRBV28 to TRBJ2-5, with TRBD1 identical over 9 bases. The sequencing input was PBMCs. The TCR was taken from a woman between 50 and 59 years old in good health and CMV-seropositive. Here the CDR3 DNA reads TGTGCCAGCAGTTTAGGCTCCTGGGGACAGGGAGAAGAGACCCAGTACTTC. It codes for CASSLGSWGQGEETQYF.